A selection of T cell receptor beta chains follows, all from one sample in a study of type 1 regulatory T cells. TCRdb reprocessed the reads via MiXCR and lists one record per CDR3 protein. In the table there are 40,000 to 50,000 distinct CDR3 sequences, more than 10% of which are singletons. Their cognate antigens are unknown. Input material: cultured non-Tr1 T cells, either the whole culture or a sorted T cell fraction (not recorded which). These receptors were obtained from a human donor in good health. CDR3s include the opening cysteine and the closing phenylalanine or tryptophan. A D gene is named only where the DNA matches it firmly. Only part of the rows carry a size: once, few, many, or a class if the clone is expanded.

>TRBD1|TRBJ1-2|TRBV7-3|NA
TGTGCCAGCAGCGCATCCGGGACAGGGGACTATGGCTACACCTTC
CASSASGTGDYGYTF
>TRBD2|TRBJ2-5|TRBV9|NA
TGTGCCAGCAGCGAGAGGGACTACGGAGCGGAGACCCAGTACTTC
CASSERDYGAETQYF
>NA|TRBJ2-4|TRBV7-2|NA
TGTGCCAGCAGCTCCCCAGCGCCCATGGACATTCAGTACTTC
CASSSPAPMDIQYF
>NA|TRBJ1-4|TRBV20-1|NA
TGCAGTGCTAGAGAGACAGTCGAGAAACTGTTTTTT
CSARETVEKLFF
>TRBD1|TRBJ2-1|TRBV5-6|medium-sized
TGTGCCAGCAGCTTGGCCGGGACAGGGGAGCAGTTCTTC
CASSLAGTGEQFF
>NA|TRBJ2-6|TRBV7-2|NA
TGTGCCAGCAGCTTTAGAAGGGCCAACGTCCTGACTTTC
CASSFRRANVLTF
>TRBD1|TRBJ2-5|TRBV20-1|few
TGCAGTGCTAGAGCCGACAGGGGGTCGGGCGAGACCCAGTACTTC
CSARADRGSGETQYF
>TRBD2|TRBJ2-1|TRBV10-3|few
TGTGCCATGACTAGCGGGAGCCCCAATGAGCAGTTCTTC
CAMTSGSPNEQFF
>TRBD2|TRBJ2-7|TRBV20-1|many
TGCAGTGCTAGAGGATTAGCGGGGCCCTACGAGCAGTACTTC
CSARGLAGPYEQYF
>TRBD1|TRBJ2-7|TRBV12-3/TRBV12-4|few
TGTGCCAGCAGTTTAGCGCGGACAGGGGGCTTTATAGGGCAGTACTTC
CASSLARTGGFIGQYF
>TRBD2|TRBJ2-1|TRBV5-1|NA
TGCGCCAGCAGCTTGGGACTAGCGGGAGGAGGCAATGGGCAGTTCTTC
CASSLGLAGGGNGQFF
>NA|TRBJ1-1|TRBV29-1|many
TGCAGCGTTGAAGGTGAGGGCAGAAAAGCTTTCTTT
CSVEGEGRKAFF
>NA|TRBJ1-1|TRBV12-3/TRBV12-4|many
TGTGCCAGCAGACGACTTTTCGGCACTGAAGCTTTCTTT
CASRRLFGTEAFF
>NA|TRBJ2-5|TRBV5-1|NA
TGCGCCAGCAGAGTAGGCCCGGCCCAAGAGACCCAGTACTTC
CASRVGPAQETQYF
>NA|TRBJ2-7|TRBV5-1|many
TGCGCCAGCAGTTCCAGGGACGCTTCCTACGAGCAGTACTTC
CASSSRDASYEQYF
>NA|TRBJ2-2|TRBV11-2|NA
TGTGCCAGCAGCCCTAACGTAGGCGGGTCCGGGGAGCTGTTTTTT
CASSPNVGGSGELFF
>NA|TRBJ2-2|TRBV7-3|NA
TGTGCCAGTCAGCAGGGCCAAGCCGGGGAGCTGTTTTTT
CASQQGQAGELFF
>NA|TRBJ2-1|TRBV11-1|NA
TGTGCCAGCAGCTTAGACGTTTGGGGCATGAGCTCCTACAATGAGCAGTTCTTC
CASSLDVWGMSSYNEQFF
>NA|TRBJ2-1|TRBV3-1|NA
TGTGCCAGCAGCCGGGGATTTCGCGGGAATGAGCAGTTCTTC
CASSRGFRGNEQFF
>TRBD1|TRBJ1-1|TRBV20-1|many
TGCAGTGCTAGAAAGGGGGCGGTGAACACTGAAGCTTTCTTT
CSARKGAVNTEAFF
>NA|TRBJ1-4|TRBV27|many
TGTGCCAGCAGTTCCAGCTATAATGAAAAACTGTTTTTT
CASSSSYNEKLFF
>TRBD2|TRBJ2-3|TRBV5-1|few
TGCGCCAGCAGCCCGGGACTAGCGGGAGGGCCTAAGGCAGATACGCAGTATTTT
CASSPGLAGGPKADTQYF
>TRBD2|TRBJ2-3|TRBV7-9|few
TGTGCCAGCAGACTAGCGGAGGGTGTGGATACGCAGTATTTT
CASRLAEGVDTQYF
>TRBD2|TRBJ2-1|TRBV20-1|many
TGCAGTGCTAGAGGACTAGCGGGAGGTGGAGAGCAGTTCTTC
CSARGLAGGGEQFF
>TRBD2|TRBJ2-1|TRBV7-2|NA
TGTGCCAGCAGCTTAAGGGGCACGGCTAGCGGGAGGTCACACAATGAGCAGTTCTTC
CASSLRGTASGRSHNEQFF
>NA|TRBJ1-1|TRBV18|few
TGTGCCAGCTCGCTAGGGAAGGGGATGAACACTGAAGCTTTCTTT
CASSLGKGMNTEAFF
>TRBD1|TRBJ2-1|TRBV14|few
TGTGCCAGCAGCCATGGACAGGGTGGAGATGAGCAGTTCTTC
CASSHGQGGDEQFF
>TRBD2|TRBJ2-3|TRBV28|many
TGTGCCAGCAGTTTGGCCAGCGGGATGGGGAGAGATACGCAGTATTTT
CASSLASGMGRDTQYF
>NA|TRBJ1-5|TRBV10-3|few
TGTGCCATCGGGGGGGGGATAAATCAGCCCCAGCATTTT
CAIGGGINQPQHF
>NA|TRBJ2-1|TRBV12-3/TRBV12-4|many
TGTGCCAGCAGTTTAATTATGGGTGGCTATGAGCAGTTCTTC
CASSLIMGGYEQFF
>NA|TRBJ2-3|TRBV20-1|NA
TGCAGTGCCGAAGAGGGTACAGATACGCAGTATTTT
CSAEEGTDTQYF
>NA|TRBJ2-3|TRBV9|NA
TGTGCCGGCAGCGTAGCTGCTTCGAAGCCAGATACGCAGTATTTT
CAGSVAASKPDTQYF
>TRBD1|TRBJ1-6|TRBV6-5|few
TGTGCCAGCAGTGAGACAGGGCGTTCACCCCTCCACTTT
CASSETGRSPLHF
>NA|TRBJ2-1|TRBV7-2|few
TGTGCCAGCAGCCAGGCGGGGGCCAGGAGGAATGAGCAGTTCTTC
CASSQAGARRNEQFF
>TRBD1|TRBJ1-4|TRBV5-5|many
TGTGCCAGCAGCCACGGGACAGTAACAACTAATGAAAAACTGTTTTTT
CASSHGTVTTNEKLFF